Listed below are T cell receptor beta chains from one sample, sequenced in a study of PD-1 blockade in mismatch repair-deficient tumors. The assay was immunoSEQ multiplex PCR, and TCRdb's table has in-frame clones only and misses some. The table records about 51,000 clones, approximately 80% of them present only once. The source was peripheral blood, collected 4 weeks after starting pembrolizumab. These TCRs come from an adult with mismatch repair-deficient cancer. The CDR3 runs from the conserved cysteine through the conserved F or W. D genes are given only for firm matches. Not all rows give a size; the values are once, few, many and, for expanded clones, a class.

D	size	V	J	DNA	CDR3
-	-	TRBV18	TRBJ1-1	TGTGCCAGCTCACCCGGGGGGGTTAGCACTGAAGCTTTCTTT	CASSPGGVSTEAFF
-	-	TRBV9	TRBJ2-4	TGTGCCAGCAGCCCTAATTTAGCCAAAAACATTCAGTACTTC	CASSPNLAKNIQYF
-	-	TRBV19	TRBJ2-3	TGTGCCAGTAGTAGCAGCGCAGATACGCAGTATTTT	CASSSSADTQYF
TRBD2	few	TRBV6-1	TRBJ2-7	TGTGCCAGCACCCCTCAGCTAGCGGGACTATACGAGCAGTACTTC	CASTPQLAGLYEQYF
TRBD1	few	TRBV2	TRBJ2-2	TGTGCCAGCAGTGAAAGGGACAGGGGGTCCACCGGGGAGCTGTTTTTT	CASSERDRGSTGELFF
TRBD1	-	TRBV18	TRBJ1-1	TGTGCCAGCTCACCGGGAGGACAGGGCGGAGAGGCTTTCTTT	CASSPGGQGGEAFF
-	few	TRBV4-1	TRBJ1-2	TGCGCCAGCAGCCAAGATGAAGAATCTCCTAACTATGGCTACACCTTC	CASSQDEESPNYGYTF
-	-	TRBV11-2	TRBJ2-1	TGTGCCAGCAGCCCACAGGGAAGCGGCGATGAGCAGTTCTTC	CASSPQGSGDEQFF
-	-	TRBV6-5	TRBJ2-5	TGTGCCAGCAGCCCCACGAGGCGGGAGACCCAGTACTTC	CASSPTRRETQYF
-	-	TRBV7-3	TRBJ1-1	TGTGCCAGCAGCTTCGGACTGAACACTGAAGCTTTCTTT	CASSFGLNTEAFF
-	few	TRBV5-1	TRBJ1-1	TGCGCCAGTGGAGGGACGACTGAAGCTTTCTTT	CASGGTTEAFF
-	-	TRBV6-6	TRBJ1-1	TGTGCCAGCAGTTCCGGACAGCTGAACACTGAAGCTTTCTTT	CASSSGQLNTEAFF
-	once	TRBV5-6	TRBJ1-6	TGTGCCAGCAGCTTGTTTGGGACGGGTAATTCACCCCTCCACTTT	CASSLFGTGNSPLHF
-	medium-sized	TRBV6-5	TRBJ1-4	TGTGCCAGCAGCACCGGGACCGTGCTGTTTTTT	CASSTGTVLFF
-	-	TRBV11-2	TRBJ1-4	TGTGCCAGCAGCCCCCGCCGGGCAACTAATGAAAAACTGTTTTTT	CASSPRRATNEKLFF
TRBD1	-	TRBV12-5	TRBJ1-5	TGTGCTAGTGGTTTGATGTTGGGACAGGGGTACAGCAATCAGCCCCAGCATTTT	CASGLMLGQGYSNQPQHF
-	-	TRBV6-5	TRBJ2-7	TGTGCCAGCAGGGGTAGCGGCTCCTACGAGCAGTACTTC	CASRGSGSYEQYF
-	-	TRBV19	TRBJ2-6	TGTGCCAGTAGTATATTAGGAGACAGAGGACTCCCTGGGGCCAACGTCCTGACTTTC	CASSILGDRGLPGANVLTF
-	-	TRBV30	TRBJ2-3	TGTGCCTGGAGCTCCAACGGGGGCCTTAGCACAGATACGCAGTATTTT	CAWSSNGGLSTDTQYF
-	-	TRBV15	TRBJ1-2	TGTGCCACCAGCAGAGATAACGGGGCCTATGGCTACACCTTC	CATSRDNGAYGYTF
-	-	TRBV19	TRBJ1-1	TGTGCCAGTAGTAACTACAGGGATAACACTGAAGCTTTCTTT	CASSNYRDNTEAFF
TRBD2	-	TRBV2	TRBJ2-1	TGTGCCAGCAGGTTGGAGGGAGGGCTAAACAATGAGCAGTTCTTC	CASRLEGGLNNEQFF
-	-	TRBV6-5	TRBJ1-1	TGTGCCAGCAGTTACTCCGCCATGAACACTGAAGCTTTCTTT	CASSYSAMNTEAFF
-	few	TRBV6-6	TRBJ1-5	TGTGCCAGCACCGACCGGCGGGGGAAGGGCAATCAGCCCCAGCATTTT	CASTDRRGKGNQPQHF
TRBD2	-	TRBV27	TRBJ2-7	TGTGCCAGCAGTCGTAACCGGGCGGGCGGGAGTACCTACGAGCAGTACTTC	CASSRNRAGGSTYEQYF
TRBD2	few	TRBV5-4	TRBJ2-2	TGTGCCAGCAGCTTGGTATCTAGCGGGACGGGCGGGGAGCTGTTTTTT	CASSLVSSGTGGELFF
-	-	TRBV15	TRBJ2-3	TGTGCCACCAGCAGAGATGGTGCGGGAGATACGCAGTATTTT	CATSRDGAGDTQYF
-	-	TRBV9	TRBJ2-5	TGTGCCAGCAGCGCCATGGGGGGTCGAGAGACCCAGTACTTC	CASSAMGGRETQYF
TRBD2	-	TRBV9	TRBJ2-7	TGTGCCAGCAGCGCCCCGGGCGGGAGACTTTTGAGGGAGCAGTACTTC	CASSAPGGRLLREQYF
-	-	TRBV7-3	TRBJ2-1	TGTGCCAGCAGCTTAGCGGGAGAGGGGGGCAATGAGCAGTTCTTC	CASSLAGEGGNEQFF
-	-	TRBV7-9	TRBJ2-7	TGTGCCAGCAGCCAAGGGGGTCCTGAGCAGTACTTC	CASSQGGPEQYF
-	-	TRBV14	TRBJ2-1	TGTGCCAGCAGCCAATTGACGGGAAACTCCTACAATGAGCAGTTCTTC	CASSQLTGNSYNEQFF
-	-	TRBV13	TRBJ2-3	TGTGCCAGCAGCTTAGCAGGTAGTAGCACAGATACGCAGTATTTT	CASSLAGSSTDTQYF